The T cell receptor (beta chain) described here comes from a study of T-cell memory formation after mild COVID-19. About the research overall: Clustering of TCRs was largely donor specific. Study-level results: There was no confirmation that second-wave clones peaking on day 37 were SARS-CoV-2 specific. Contracting clones from day 15 to 85 had balanced CD4/CD8; later expanders favoured CD4+.

In TCRdb, the 5' RACE reads were re-called with MiXCR into one record per CDR3 protein. In the table there are around 320,000 distinct CDR3 sequences, 14% of which are singletons. On this clonotype: Its target is not known.

Sequences were obtained from PBMCs or a T cell subset sorted from them (not recorded which). The clonotype comes from a man in his late teens or twenties who had mild COVID-19 (a few samples of this study predate the infection). Cell type and time point are not known.

The CDR3 region has the DNA TGTGCCAGCAGTGCACGTATCCAAGAGACCCAGTACTTC. Its protein is CASSARIQETQYF. The V and J genes are TRBV12-3 or TRBV12-4 and TRBJ2-5; D not resolved. V lost 5 bases, J lost 1 base, and 8 bases lay in between. The CDR3 sequence is 13 residues long.